This paragraph covers one TCR beta chain sequence. Its antigen is currently not known. No base qualities exist here, and no much larger clone lies one base off it. The sample is drawn from a study of T cell changes during pregnancy in multiple sclerosis (dated by TCRdb to the late 2010s). Study-level background: Changes in the T cell repertoire over the course of pregnancy were examined in this study in women with multiple sclerosis.

Preparation of the library involved the immunoSEQ multiplex PCR assay. TCRdb provides this immuneACCESS table in a form limited to in-frame rearrangements. Some clones are lacking; in checked studies, under half of them reflect an unresolved V gene, and why the rest are absent is not known. This sample gives over 40,000 clones in total; under 90% of them show up just once. The top ten hold about 5.1% of the sample. For CDR1 and CDR2, the germline V gene lists MGHRA and YSYEKL. V is clipped by 4 bases and J by 5 bases, and the sequence between their germline boundaries is 11 bases long. The CDR3 contains 13 residues, cysteine and phenylalanine counted. Only the CDR3 portion is preserved as DNA: 39 bases, with reading frame beginning at the first base.

This chain is built from TRBV4-1 and TRBJ2-5; TRBD1 is a weak D gene call, 5 bases matching. Sequenced material: peripheral blood, taken in the second trimester of pregnancy. This TCR came from a female donor in good health, enrolled as a control in a pregnancy study. The CDR3 region has the sequence CASSRSGSETQYF. The sequenced DNA: TGCGCCAGCAGCCGGTCAGGGTCGGAGACCCAGTACTTC.